The 17 T cell receptor beta chains below all came from one sample that was sequenced in a study of blood T cell repertoires in COVID-19. TCRdb keeps only in-frame clones here, not all; method: immunoSEQ multiplex PCR. The sample includes approximately 150,000 clones, approximately 89% seen only once; the top ten take 10%. Specimen: peripheral blood. The source of these receptors is a man in his sixties with active or convalescent COVID-19.

This clone has just a few counts. The chain combines TRBV28 with TRBJ1-6; 9 nucleotides align to TRBD1. Trimming took 5 bases from V and 7 from J; bases not matched to a gene: 6. The CDR3 length is 15 residues. In germline, CDR1 is MDHEN, CDR2 SYDVKM. The CDR3: CASSPQGAVNSPLHF. CDR3 DNA sequence: TGTGCCAGCAGTCCACAGGGGGCGGTGAATTCACCCCTCCACTTT.

The gene calls are TRBV5-3 and TRBJ1-1; 8 bases are shared with TRBD1. TRBV5-3 carries the ORF label, with uncertain function. This CDR3 spans 16 amino acids. The V gene end was trimmed by 0 bases and the J gene end by 8 bases; junction bases not matched to a gene: 12. In DNA, the CDR3 is TGTGCCAGAAGCTTGGGGCAGGGGGCTTGGGTCGCCGAAGCTTTCTTT. Translated: CARSLGQGAWVAEAFF.

CDR3 sequence reads: CASSRGQGGNQPQHF. The CDR3 bases are TGTGCCAGCAGCCGGGGACAGGGAGGCAATCAGCCCCAGCATTTT. This chain uses TRBV6-2 or TRBV6-3 with TRBJ1-5, with 9 bases that match TRBD1. There are 15 residues in the CDR3. Germline V gene sequence: CDR1 MNHEY, CDR2 SVGEGT. The trim removed 6 bases at V and 2 bases at J, leaving 5 bases unmatched.

The chain has TRBV5-1 and TRBJ1-4; D is undetermined. Trimming left V 3 bases short and J 4 bases short, with 7 bases between. Germline V CDR1 and CDR2: SGHRS, YFSETQ. This CDR3 is 13 amino acids long. CDR3 residues: CASSYTVNEKLFF. CDR3 bases: TGCGCCAGCAGCTATACAGTTAATGAAAAACTGTTTTTT.

The chain has TRBV2 and TRBJ1-2, with 8 bases fitting TRBD1. V shed 6 bases, J shed 8 bases, and the junction held 11 bases outside the gene matches. The CDR3 spans 14 residues. Germline values: CDR1 SNHLY, CDR2 FYNNEI. CDR3 bases: TGTGCCAGCAGGATTGGACAGGGCCGCTTAGGCTACACCTTC. As protein: CASRIGQGRLGYTF.

The rearrangement uses TRBV6-4 and TRBJ2-3, with 7 bases that match TRBD1. After removal of 1 base from V and 6 bases from J, the junction contained 7 bases not matched to a gene. There are 15 residues in the CDR3. CDR1 is MRHNA and CDR2 is SNTAGT in the germline V gene. The CDR3: CASSDYTGVRDTQYF. The CDR3 region has the DNA TGTGCCAGCAGTGACTATACAGGGGTACGGGATACGCAGTATTTT.

The V and J genes are TRBV24-1 and TRBJ2-4, with D possibly being TRBD1 (6 bases). The germline V gene encodes CDR1 KGHDR and CDR2 SFDVKD. V lost 6 bases and J lost 0, with 20 bases in between. The CDR3 extends over 18 amino acids. CDR3 DNA: TGTGCCACCAGTAGCCCTCCCCAGGGGCAACTAGCCAAAAACATTCAGTACTTC. This sequence encodes CATSSPPQGQLAKNIQYF.

The V call is TRBV29-1, the J call TRBJ2-5, with TRBD2 matching over 12 bases. This CDR3 has 15 amino acids. Germline V gene lookup returns CDR1 SQVTM and CDR2 ANQGSEA. V shed 5 bases, J shed 9 bases, and the junction held 13 bases outside the gene matches. CDR3 DNA sequence: TGCAGCGTTACTACCGGGACTAGCGGGCCCTTGCCCCAGTACTTC. Protein product: CSVTTGTSGPLPQYF. The whole variable domain, remainder taken from reference TRBV29-1 and TRBJ2-5, is SAVISQKPSRDICQRGTSLTIQCQVDSQVTMMFWYRQQPGQSLTLIATANQGSEATYESGFVIDKFPISRPNLTFSTLTVSNMSPEDSSIYLCSVTTGTSGPLPQYFGPGTRLLVL.

The chain carries TRBV2 and TRBJ1-5; TRBD1 agrees at 7 bases. The germline gives CDR1 SNHLY, CDR2 FYNNEI. J lost 1 base, V lost 2 bases, and 2 bases had no gene match. The CDR3 runs to 15 residues. The DNA for the CDR3 is TGTGCCAGCAGTGAATACAGGGGAAGCAATCAGCCCCAGCATTTT. This encodes CASSEYRGSNQPQHF.

This chain connects TRBV27 to TRBJ1-4; 7 positions agree with TRBD1. This CDR3 is built from 14 residues. The trim removed 7 bases at V and 5 bases at J, leaving 7 bases unmatched. Germline values: CDR1 MNHEY, CDR2 SMNVEV (reference sequence). The CDR3 DNA reads TGTGCCAGCAAACCGACAGGGCGGAATGAAAAACTGTTTTTT. The encoded protein is CASKPTGRNEKLFF.

This sequence joins TRBV19 and TRBJ1-2; 9 bases agree with TRBD1. J gave up 5 bases and V 5 bases, and 9 bases lay outside the gene matches. The CDR3 has 15 amino acids. Germline lookup yields CDR1 LNHDA and CDR2 SQIVND (reference sequence). The CDR3 loop reads CASSQTPGTGYGYTF. As DNA, the CDR3 is TGTGCCAGTAGTCAAACCCCCGGGACAGGGTATGGCTACACCTTC.

The rearrangement links TRBV5-4 to TRBJ2-3; possible D gene TRBD2, 6 bases. The germline V gene encodes CDR1 SGHNT and CDR2 YYREEE (reference sequence). V was cut by 4 bases and J by 2 bases, with 17 bases left in between. CDR3 size: 16 residues. CDR3 in DNA: TGTGCCAGCAGCCCCGCCGCGTGGGGGGACACAGATACGCAGTATTTT. It encodes CASSPAAWGDTDTQYF. The full variable domain, completed using reference TRBV5-4 and TRBJ2-3, is ETGVTQSPTHLIKTRGQQVTLRCSSQSGHNTVSWYQQALGQGPQFIFQYYREEENGRGNFPPRFSGLQFPNYSSELNVNALELDDSALYLCASSPAAWGDTDTQYFGPGTRLTVL.

The chain joins TRBV5-1 to TRBJ2-1, with a tentative D call TRBD1 (6 bases). V dropped 5 bases and J dropped 1 base, with 10 bases sitting between them. The length of the CDR3 is 14 residues. Germline loops: CDR1 SGHRS, CDR2 YFSETQ. CDR3 in amino acids: CASRAQGSYNEQFF. Written as DNA, the CDR3 is TGCGCCAGCAGGGCACAGGGATCCTACAATGAGCAGTTCTTC. Based on the CDR3 plus reference TRBV5-1 and TRBJ2-1, the full variable domain is KAGVTQTPRYLIKTRGQQVTLSCSPISGHRSVSWYQQTPGQGLQFLFEYFSETQRNKGNFPGRFSGRQFSNSRSEMNVSTLELGDSALYLCASRAQGSYNEQFFGPGTRLTVL.

This chain links TRBV5-1 with TRBJ2-5; D gene unclear. Germline values: CDR1 SGHRS, CDR2 YFSETQ. V lost 4 bases, J lost 4 bases, and 8 bases lay in between. This CDR3 contains 12 residues. CDR3 protein: CASSQVGETQYF. CDR3 DNA sequence: TGCGCCAGCAGCCAGGTCGGAGAGACCCAGTACTTC. Drawing the rest from reference TRBV5-1 and TRBJ2-5, the complete variable domain is KAGVTQTPRYLIKTRGQQVTLSCSPISGHRSVSWYQQTPGQGLQFLFEYFSETQRNKGNFPGRFSGRQFSNSRSEMNVSTLELGDSALYLCASSQVGETQYFGPGTRLLVL.

This clone showed up just once. Here the CDR3 DNA reads TGTGCCTGGAGTGTCGGAGGGAGTGCCAAAAACATTCAGTACTTC. Translation gives CAWSVGGSAKNIQYF. This chain uses TRBV30 with TRBJ2-4, with a possible D match to TRBD2 (6 bases). Trimming left V 0 bases short and J 1 base short, with 10 bases between. The CDR3 covers 15 residues. Looked up from germline, CDR1 is GTSNPN and CDR2 is SVGIG (reference sequence).

The gene calls are TRBV28 and TRBJ2-1; D uncertain. Per the germline V gene, CDR1 is MDHEN and CDR2 is SYDVKM. Trimming removed 5 bases at V and 1 base at J, with 15 bases between. This CDR3 comprises 16 residues. CDR3 nucleotide sequence: TGTGCCAGCAGTCAATTTAAAGTCAGTTCCTACAATGAGCAGTTCTTC. Protein sequence: CASSQFKVSSYNEQFF.

The genes are TRBV4-1 and TRBJ1-1; 9 nucleotides agree with TRBD1. CDR3 length: 13 amino acids. Germline trimming cut 4 bases from V and 11 bases from J; bases unmatched to any gene: 8. Germline V gene lookup returns CDR1 MGHRA and CDR2 YSYEKL. The DNA of the CDR3 is TGCGCCAGCAGCCGGAAAGGGACAGGGAGTGCTTTCTTT. This translates into CASSRKGTGSAFF.